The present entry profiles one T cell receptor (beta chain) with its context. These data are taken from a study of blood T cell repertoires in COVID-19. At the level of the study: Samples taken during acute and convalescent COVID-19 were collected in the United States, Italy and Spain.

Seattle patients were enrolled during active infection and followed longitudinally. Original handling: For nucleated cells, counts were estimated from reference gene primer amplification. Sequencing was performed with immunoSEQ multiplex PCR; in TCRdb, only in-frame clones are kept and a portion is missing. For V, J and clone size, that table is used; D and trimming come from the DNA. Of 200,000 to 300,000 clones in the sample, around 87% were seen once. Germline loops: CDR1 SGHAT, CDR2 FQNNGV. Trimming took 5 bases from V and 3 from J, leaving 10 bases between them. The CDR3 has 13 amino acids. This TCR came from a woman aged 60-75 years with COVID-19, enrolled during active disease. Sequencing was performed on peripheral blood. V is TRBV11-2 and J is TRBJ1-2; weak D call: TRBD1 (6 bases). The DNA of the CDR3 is TGTGCCAGCAGCCCCCGACAGGACTATGGCTACACCTTC. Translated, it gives CASSPRQDYGYTF.